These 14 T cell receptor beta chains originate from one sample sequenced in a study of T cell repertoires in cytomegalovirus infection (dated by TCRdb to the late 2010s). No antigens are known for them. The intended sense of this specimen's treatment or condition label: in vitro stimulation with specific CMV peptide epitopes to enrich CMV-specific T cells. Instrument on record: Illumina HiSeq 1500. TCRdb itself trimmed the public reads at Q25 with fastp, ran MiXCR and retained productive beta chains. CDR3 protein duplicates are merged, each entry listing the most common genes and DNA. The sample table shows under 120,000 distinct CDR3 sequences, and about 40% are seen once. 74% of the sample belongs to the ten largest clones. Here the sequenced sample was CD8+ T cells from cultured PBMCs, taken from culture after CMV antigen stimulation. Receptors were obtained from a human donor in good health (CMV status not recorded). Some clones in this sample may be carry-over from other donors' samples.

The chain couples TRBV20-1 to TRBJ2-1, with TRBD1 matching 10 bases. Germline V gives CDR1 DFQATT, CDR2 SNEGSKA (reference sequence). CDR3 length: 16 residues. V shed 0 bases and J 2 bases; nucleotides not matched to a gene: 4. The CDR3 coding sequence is TGCAGTGCTAGAGAAGCCGGGACAGGGGCCTACAATGAGCAGTTCTTC. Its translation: CSAREAGTGAYNEQFF.

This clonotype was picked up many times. CDR3 nucleotide sequence: TGTGCCAGCAGCCCGCGGTTAAATTACAATGAGCAGTTCTTC. Translated, it gives CASSPRLNYNEQFF. The genes are TRBV7-8 and TRBJ2-1; D gene ambiguous. The CDR3 covers 14 residues. V was pared by 5 bases and J by 4 bases, with 12 bases between. Germline CDR1 SGHVS, CDR2 FQNEAQ. Combining the CDR3 with reference TRBV7-8 and TRBJ2-1 gives the whole variable domain GAGVSQSPRYKVAKRGQDVALRCDPISGHVSLFWYQQALGQGPEFLTYFQNEAQLDKSGLPSDRFFAERPEGSVSTLKIQRTQQEDSAVYLCASSPRLNYNEQFFGPGTRLTVL.

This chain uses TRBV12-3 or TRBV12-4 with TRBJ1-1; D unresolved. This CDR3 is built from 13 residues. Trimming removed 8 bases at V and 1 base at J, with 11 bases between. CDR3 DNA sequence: TGTGCCAGCTTGGGATGGGAGAACACTGAAGCTTTCTTT. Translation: CASLGWENTEAFF.

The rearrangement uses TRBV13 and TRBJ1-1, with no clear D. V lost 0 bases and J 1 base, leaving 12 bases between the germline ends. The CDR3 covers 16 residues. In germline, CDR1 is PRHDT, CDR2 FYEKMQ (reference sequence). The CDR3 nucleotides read TGTGCCAGCAGCTTAGGCCGGGGTAGTCCGAACACTGAAGCTTTCTTT. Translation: CASSLGRGSPNTEAFF.

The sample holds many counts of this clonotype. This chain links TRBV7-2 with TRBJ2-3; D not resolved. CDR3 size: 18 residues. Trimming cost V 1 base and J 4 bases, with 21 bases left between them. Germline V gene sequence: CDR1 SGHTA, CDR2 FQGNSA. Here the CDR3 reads CASSLETPGLYPPDTQYF. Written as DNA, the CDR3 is TGTGCCAGCAGCTTAGAGACCCCTGGGCTGTACCCACCAGATACGCAGTATTTT.

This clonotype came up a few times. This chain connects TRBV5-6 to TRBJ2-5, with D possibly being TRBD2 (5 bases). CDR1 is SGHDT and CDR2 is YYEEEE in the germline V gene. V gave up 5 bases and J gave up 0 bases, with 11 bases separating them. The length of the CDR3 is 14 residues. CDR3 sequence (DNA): TGTGCCAGCAGGGCCTTCGGGAACCAAGAGACCCAGTACTTC. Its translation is CASRAFGNQETQYF.

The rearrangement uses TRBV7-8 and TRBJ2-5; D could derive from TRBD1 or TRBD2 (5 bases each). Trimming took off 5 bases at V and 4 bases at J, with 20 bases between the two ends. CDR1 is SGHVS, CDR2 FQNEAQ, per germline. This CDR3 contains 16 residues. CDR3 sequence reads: CASSGPGRPLGETQYF. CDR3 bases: TGTGCCAGCAGCGGCCCGGGACGCCCGTTAGGAGAGACCCAGTACTTC.

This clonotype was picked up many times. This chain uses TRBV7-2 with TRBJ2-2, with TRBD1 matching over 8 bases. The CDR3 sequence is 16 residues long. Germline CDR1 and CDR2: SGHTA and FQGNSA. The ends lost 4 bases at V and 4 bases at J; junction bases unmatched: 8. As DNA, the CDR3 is TGTGCCAGCAGCTCGACAGGGGCGTGGGGCACCGGGGAGCTGTTTTTT. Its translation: CASSSTGAWGTGELFF.

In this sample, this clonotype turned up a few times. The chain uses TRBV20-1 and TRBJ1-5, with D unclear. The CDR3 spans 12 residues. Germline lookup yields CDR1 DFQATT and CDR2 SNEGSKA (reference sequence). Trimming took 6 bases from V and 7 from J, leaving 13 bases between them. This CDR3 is CSAEGIGQPQHF. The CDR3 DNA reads TGCAGTGCAGAGGGTATAGGACAGCCCCAGCATTTT.

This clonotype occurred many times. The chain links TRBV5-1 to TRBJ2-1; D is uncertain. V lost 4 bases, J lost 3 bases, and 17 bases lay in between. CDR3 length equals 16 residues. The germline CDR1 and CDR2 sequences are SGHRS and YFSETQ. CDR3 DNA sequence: TGCGCCAGCAGCCACGGTGCGGCGCCGAGCTACAATGAGCAGTTCTTC. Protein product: CASSHGAAPSYNEQFF.

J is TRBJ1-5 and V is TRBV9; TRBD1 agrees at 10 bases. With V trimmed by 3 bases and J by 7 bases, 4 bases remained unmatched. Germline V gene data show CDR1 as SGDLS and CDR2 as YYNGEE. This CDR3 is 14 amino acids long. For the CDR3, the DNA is TGTGCCAGCAGCGCCGGGACAGGGGACCAGCCCCAGCATTTT. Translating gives CASSAGTGDQPQHF.

This chain's CDR3 is CASLGSPTEAFF. CDR3 DNA: TGTGCCAGCCTTGGTTCTCCCACTGAAGCTTTCTTT. V and J are TRBV7-9 and TRBJ1-1; no clear D gene. Deletions cut 8 bases from V and 4 bases from J, with 11 bases between. This CDR3 region has 12 residues. Germline V gives CDR1 SEHNR, CDR2 FQNEAQ (reference sequence).

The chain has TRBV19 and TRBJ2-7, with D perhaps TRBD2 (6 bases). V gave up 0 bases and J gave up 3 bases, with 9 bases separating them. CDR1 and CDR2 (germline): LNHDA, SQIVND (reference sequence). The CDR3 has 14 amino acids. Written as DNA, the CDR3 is TGTGCCAGTAGTATAGACCGGGGGATCTACGAGCAGTACTTC. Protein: CASSIDRGIYEQYF.

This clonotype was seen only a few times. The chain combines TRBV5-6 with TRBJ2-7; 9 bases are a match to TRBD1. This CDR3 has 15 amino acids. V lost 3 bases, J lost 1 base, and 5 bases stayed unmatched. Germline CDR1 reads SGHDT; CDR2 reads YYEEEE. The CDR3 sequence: CASSSKGQGSYEQYF. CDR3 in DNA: TGTGCCAGCAGCTCGAAGGGACAGGGTTCCTACGAGCAGTACTTC.